This T cell receptor (beta chain) is drawn from a study of blood T cell repertoires in COVID-19. Looking at the study overall: Nucleic acid was either cDNA or gDNA, and it came from T cells, B-cell-depleted T cells, or PBMCs.

As originally analysed: By means of reference gene primer amplification, nucleated cell counts were estimated. Generated by immunoSEQ multiplex PCR, the TCRdb table keeps only in-frame clones and is missing some. The DNA gave D and trimming, while V, J and clone size come from that table. This table holds hundreds of thousands of clones, approximately 80% found once. Germline V gene lookup returns CDR1 ENHRY and CDR2 SYGVKD. The ends were cut back, 10 bases at V and 3 bases at J, with 10 bases in the middle. CDR3 length: 13 amino acids. The chain uses TRBV10-3 and TRBJ1-6; D is uncertain. This clonotype was obtained from a woman aged 40 to 55 with active or convalescent COVID-19. The material sequenced was peripheral blood. CDR3: CATSSLYNSPLHF. In nucleotides, the CDR3 is TGTGCCACCTCGAGCCTCTATAATTCACCCCTCCACTTT.